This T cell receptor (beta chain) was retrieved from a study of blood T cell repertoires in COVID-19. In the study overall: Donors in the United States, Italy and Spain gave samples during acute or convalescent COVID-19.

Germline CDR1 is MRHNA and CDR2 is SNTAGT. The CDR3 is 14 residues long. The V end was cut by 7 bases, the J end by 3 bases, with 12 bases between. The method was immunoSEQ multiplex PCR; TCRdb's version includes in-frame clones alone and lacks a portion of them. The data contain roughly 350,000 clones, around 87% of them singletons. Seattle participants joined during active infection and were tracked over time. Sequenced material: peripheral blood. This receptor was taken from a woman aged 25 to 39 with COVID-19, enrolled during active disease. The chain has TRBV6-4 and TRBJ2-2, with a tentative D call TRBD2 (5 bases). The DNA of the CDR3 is TGTGCCAGCAAATCGGACGGGGACACCGGGGAGCTGTTTTTT. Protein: CASKSDGDTGELFF.